This T cell receptor beta chain was captured by sequencing in a study of blood T cell repertoires in COVID-19. Study-wide context: There were acute and convalescent COVID-19 samples, and they came from the United States, Italy and Spain. T cells, B-cell-depleted T cells, or PBMCs provided the cDNA or gDNA that served as material.

In the original processing: Reference gene primer amplification gave nucleated cell count estimates. Clones were read by immunoSEQ multiplex PCR, and TCRdb kept only the in-frame ones, dropping some. The V and J calls and clone size were taken over from that table, and D and trimming were inferred from the DNA. The sample lists about 70,000 clones; roughly 87% were seen once. This clone was recorded only once. With 0 bases removed from V and 5 bases from J, the gap between germline ends came to 10 bases. The germline CDR1 and CDR2 sequences are MNHEY and SVGAGI. The CDR3 is 14 amino acids. The rearrangement uses TRBV6-5 and TRBJ1-1; D not certain. This sequence originates from a woman younger than 35 with acute or convalescent COVID-19. The specimen sequenced was peripheral blood. The CDR3 region has the DNA TGTGCCAGCAGTTACTCGGGAGGGAGAACTGAAGCTTTCTTT. Encoded protein: CASSYSGGRTEAFF.